This is a list of T cell receptor beta chains from one sample in a study of cytomegalovirus exposure and HLA in healthy donors. Sequencing was performed with immunoSEQ multiplex PCR; in TCRdb, only in-frame clones are kept and a portion is missing. The table shows about 170,000 clones, with 80% to 85% occurring only once. The source material was PBMCs. The receptor source for this set is a male donor in good health and CMV-seronegative. Both conserved end residues are part of each CDR3. The D gene is left open where the match is weak. Some rows have no size entry. The others give once, few or many, or a class for an expanded clone.

V	D	J	length	size	DNA	CDR3
TRBV27	NA	TRBJ1-4	14	NA	TGTGCCAGCAGTTTCCGCAGGGTTAATGAAAAACTGTTTTTT	CASSFRRVNEKLFF
TRBV29-1	TRBD1	TRBJ2-7	14	NA	TGCAGCGTTGCACTCGGGACAGACCTGTCCGAGCAGTACTTC	CSVALGTDLSEQYF
TRBV6-1	TRBD1	TRBJ1-2	14	NA	TGTGCCAGCAGTGGACAGGGGGAACACTATGGCTACACCTTC	CASSGQGEHYGYTF
TRBV5-1	NA	TRBJ2-7	13	NA	TGCGCCAGCAGCAGGGGGACCTCCTACGAGCAGTACTTC	CASSRGTSYEQYF
TRBV4-2	NA	TRBJ2-7	15	NA	TGTGCCAGCAGCCAAGGAGTCCCTCTTCCCTACGAGCAGTACTTC	CASSQGVPLPYEQYF
TRBV15	NA	TRBJ1-2	18	NA	TGTGCCACCAGCAGAGATTTTTTGGGGGGGGAACCTCTCTATGGCTACACCTTC	CATSRDFLGGEPLYGYTF
TRBV6-1	NA	TRBJ2-5	15	NA	TGTGCCAGCAGTGAAGAGGGCAGGGGTCAAGAGACCCAGTACTTC	CASSEEGRGQETQYF
TRBV4-3	TRBD1	TRBJ1-4	15	NA	TGCGCCAGCAGCCAATACAGGGGCACTAATGAAAAACTGTTTTTT	CASSQYRGTNEKLFF
TRBV9	TRBD1	TRBJ1-1	14	NA	TGTGCCAGCAGCGTCTCCCCCGGGACAGACGAAGCTTTCTTT	CASSVSPGTDEAFF
TRBV5-4	NA	TRBJ1-3	19	NA	TGTGCCAGCAGCTTGGATCGGAAGGGACATCACTCTTCGGGAAACACCATATATTTT	CASSLDRKGHHSSGNTIYF
TRBV7-9	NA	TRBJ2-2	19	few	TGTGCCAGCAGCTCACAGCTCGGGGGGCCGCAGACGAAGACCGGGGAGCTGTTTTTT	CASSSQLGGPQTKTGELFF
TRBV27	NA	TRBJ2-5	14	NA	TGTGCCAGCAGTTTTCTCCGGGGGCAAGAGACCCAGTACTTC	CASSFLRGQETQYF
TRBV7-2	TRBD2	TRBJ2-3	12	NA	TGTGCCAGCAGCCCGGACGGACTAGCCCCGTATTTT	CASSPDGLAPYF
TRBV6-1	NA	TRBJ1-2	13	NA	TGTGCCAGCAATATAAGGGGGGGCGATGGCTACACCTTC	CASNIRGGDGYTF
TRBV18	TRBD1	TRBJ1-4	14	NA	TGTGCCAGCTCATTATACAGGGGTGATGAAAAACTGTTTTTT	CASSLYRGDEKLFF
TRBV7-6	NA	TRBJ2-1	14	NA	TGTGCCAGCAGCCCCCGACAGAACTACAATGAGCAGTTCTTC	CASSPRQNYNEQFF